The TCR beta chain under discussion was sequenced for a study of response to subunit inactivated influenza vaccine. General study results and limits: Researchers suggested that each seasonal influenza vaccination recruits few new T cells.

Each CDR3 protein gets one entry after TCRdb re-called the RT-PCR reads with MiXCR. The sample has some 480,000 distinct CDR3 sequences; 10% to 11% are singletons. The CDR3 runs to 15 residues. V lost 1 base and J lost 6, with 16 bases in between. This clonotype was picked up many times. As yet, its antigen is unknown. The sequence came from a man in his fifties who received an inactivated influenza vaccine. Sequences were derived from PBMCs from blood, sampled 35 to 45 days after vaccination. The chain has TRBV12-3 or TRBV12-4 and TRBJ2-7; perhaps TRBD2 as D (6 bases). CDR3: CASSLVGRGKGEQYF. The CDR3, as DNA: TGTGCCAGCAGTTTAGTCGGTCGGGGGAAGGGCGAGCAGTACTTC.